The 29 T cell receptor beta chains presented below share a single source sample, sequenced in a study of CD8+ T cells in alopecia areata (dated by TCRdb to between 2017 and 2018). Library creation used the immunoSEQ multiplex PCR assay. RNA was extracted from all samples and reverse transcribed into cDNA as template for TCR sequencing. In TCRdb, the immuneACCESS table is reduced to in-frame sequences with V and J assigned. These tables do not hold every clone; where another copy was compared, an unresolved V gene accounts for under half, and the others remain unexplained. The sample table records just over 150,000 clones; around half of these occur just once. The biggest ten clones account for roughly a fifth of the sample. The sample's time point label is to be understood as: baseline before oral tofacitinib. The sequencing used CD8+ T cells sorted from blood, collected at week 0. These TCRs come from a human donor with alopecia areata.

CDR3 in DNA: TGTGCCAGCGCCGACAGGAGAGAAAAACTGTTTTTT. Its translation: CASADRREKLFF. V is TRBV19 and J is TRBJ1-4; TRBD1 might be the D (6 bases). The germline V gene has CDR1 LNHDA and CDR2 SQIVND (reference sequence). V was clipped by 9 bases and J by 8 bases, with 13 bases between them. The CDR3 contains 12 residues.

The chain joins TRBV5-1 to TRBJ2-7, with D hard to call. The CDR3 is made up of 13 amino acids. CDR1 is SGHRS, CDR2 YFSETQ, per germline. Trimming stripped 0 bases from V and 0 bases from J, with 4 bases between. The CDR3 DNA is TGCGCCAGCAGCTTGGGTTCCTCCTACGAGCAGTACTTC. Its translation: CASSLGSSYEQYF.

The V call is TRBV29-1, the J call TRBJ1-1; D is uncertain. The V gene lost 5 bases and the J gene lost 2 bases, with 9 bases spanning the gap. The CDR3 runs to 12 residues. Germline values: CDR1 SQVTM, CDR2 ANQGSEA. This chain's CDR3 is CSVRGYNTEAFF. DNA for the CDR3: TGCAGCGTTCGGGGATATAACACTGAAGCTTTCTTT.

This clone was picked up a small number of times. CDR3 region: CASSQYGQGNQETQYF. The DNA for the CDR3 is TGTGCCAGCAGTCAATACGGACAGGGGAACCAAGAGACCCAGTACTTC. The chain has TRBV6-6 and TRBJ2-5; TRBD1 matches 9 bases. Germline CDR1 is MNHNY and CDR2 is SVGAGI (reference sequence). V lost 5 bases and J lost 0; bases outside the gene matches: 7. This CDR3 contains 16 residues.

CDR3 loop: CASSWGGATNEKLFF. The CDR3 DNA follows: TGTGCCAGCAGCTGGGGTGGGGCGACTAATGAAAAACTGTTTTTT. V usage is TRBV5-6 and J usage is TRBJ1-4; D might be TRBD1 (5 bases). In germline, CDR1 is SGHDT, CDR2 YYEEEE. The CDR3 totals 15 residues. The V end lost 3 bases, the J end lost 2 bases, and 11 bases lay between the germline ends.

This clone was counted between two and nine times. The V gene is TRBV5-6, the J gene TRBJ1-1; D remains ambiguous. The CDR3 spans 13 residues. V was trimmed by 1 base and J by 5 bases, leaving 9 bases between them. Per the germline V gene, CDR1 is SGHDT and CDR2 is YYEEEE. This chain's CDR3 is CASSLHRLTEAFF. The CDR3 DNA reads TGTGCCAGCAGCTTGCATCGATTGACTGAAGCTTTCTTT.

J is TRBJ2-7 and V is TRBV15; D possibly corresponds to TRBD1 (6 bases). This CDR3 is 15 amino acids long. The V gene's germline CDR1 is LNHNV and CDR2 YYDKDF (reference sequence). The ends were cut back, 4 bases at V and 3 bases at J, with 16 bases in the middle. The CDR3, as DNA: TGTGCCACCAGCAACCACTGGGCAGGGGACTACGAGCAGTACTTC. It specifies CATSNHWAGDYEQYF.

This clone was seen only a few times. The chain employs TRBV29-1 and TRBJ2-7; 7 nucleotides match TRBD1. Germline assignment: CDR1 SQVTM and CDR2 ANQGSEA. With V trimmed by 0 bases and J by 1 base, 3 bases remained unmatched. This CDR3 contains 14 residues. Here the CDR3 reads CSVEDGQESYEQYF. CDR3 DNA: TGCAGCGTTGAAGATGGACAGGAGTCCTACGAGCAGTACTTC.

Of note for this clone: One end of the junction varies from germline; a read error may be responsible. The V gene is TRBV13, the J gene TRBJ2-1, with D unclear. CDR3 length: 13 residues. The V gene's germline CDR1 is PRHDT and CDR2 FYEKMQ (reference sequence). As DNA, the CDR3 is TGTGCCAGCAGCACAAGAGGAGAAAGCGAGCCGTTCTTC. Translating gives CASSTRGESEPFF.

This clone was recorded a few times. The rearrangement uses TRBV4-1 and TRBJ2-7, with a possible D match to TRBD2 (5 bases). The CDR3 is made up of 15 amino acids. From germline, CDR1 is MGHRA and CDR2 YSYEKL. Trimming stripped 4 bases from V and 1 base from J, with 14 bases between. CDR3 sequence (DNA): TGCGCCAGCAGCCCCTTCGGACCGGGATCCTACGAGCAGTACTTC. This codes for CASSPFGPGSYEQYF.

Note on this clone: At the DNA level, this CDR3 is encoded by other sequences in the same sample as well. The genes are TRBV9 and TRBJ2-6; D is unresolved. Trimming took 4 bases from V and 4 from J, leaving 12 bases between them. The CDR3 is 15 residues long. From germline, CDR1 is SGDLS and CDR2 YYNGEE. The CDR3 sequence: CASSPILSGANVLTF. The CDR3 nucleotides are TGTGCCAGCAGCCCGATACTCTCCGGGGCCAACGTCCTGACTTTC.

This clone came up a few times. This CDR3 is also generated by other DNA sequences in the sample. V gene TRBV4-3 combines with J gene TRBJ1-2, with D uncertain. This CDR3 comprises 14 residues. Germline V gives CDR1 LGHNA, CDR2 YSLEER. V lost 0 bases and J 3 bases, leaving 8 bases between the germline ends. The DNA for the CDR3 is TGCGCCAGCAGCCAAGATACCGGAGACTATGGCTACACCTTC. Translation: CASSQDTGDYGYTF.

V and J are TRBV30 and TRBJ1-1; D unclear. This CDR3 is built from 12 residues. The germline CDR1 and CDR2 sequences are GTSNPN and SVGIG (reference sequence). Trimming removed 4 bases from V and 1 base from J, with 7 bases in between. The CDR3 region is CAWTEGNTEAFF. CDR3 nucleotide sequence: TGTGCCTGGACCGAGGGGAACACTGAAGCTTTCTTT.

This clone was found a few times. The V gene is TRBV14, the J gene TRBJ2-7, with D tentatively TRBD1 (6 bases). Germline CDR1 reads SGHDN; CDR2 reads FVKESK. The ends were cut back, 4 bases at V and 3 bases at J, with 13 bases in the middle. The CDR3 spans 14 residues. The CDR3, as DNA: TGTGCCAGCAGCCTGGGTGGGGGCGGCTACGAGCAGTACTTC. Protein product: CASSLGGGGYEQYF.

The rearrangement joins TRBV11-2 to TRBJ2-5; 12 bases fit TRBD1. Losses at the gene ends were 3 bases for V and 5 bases for J; bases not matched to a gene: 13. CDR1 and CDR2 from the germline V gene are SGHAT and FQNNGV. This CDR3 is 18 amino acids long. CDR3 DNA sequence: TGTGCCAGCAGCTTCCCCCCAGAGGGACAGGGGGCGCGGGAGACCCAGTACTTC. As protein: CASSFPPEGQGARETQYF.

The genes are TRBV29-1 and TRBJ1-2; D not certain. The V and J ends lost 7 bases and 8 bases respectively, with 17 bases between them. Germline assignment: CDR1 SQVTM and CDR2 ANQGSEA. The CDR3 length is 12 residues. CDR3 sequence reads: CSAEVPGIGYTF. In DNA, the CDR3 is TGCAGCGCAGAAGTTCCGGGGATCGGCTACACCTTC.

This clone has just one count. V is TRBV15 and J is TRBJ1-2; 9 nucleotides align to TRBD1. V dropped 2 bases and J dropped 7; count of bases not matched to a gene: 8. CDR1 and CDR2 (germline): LNHNV, YYDKDF (reference sequence). CDR3 length equals 15 residues. The CDR3 spells CATSRSGTGSSGYTF. CDR3 sequence (DNA): TGTGCCACCAGCAGATCCGGGACAGGGTCGAGTGGCTACACCTTC.

The chain is built from TRBV15 and TRBJ2-1, with D possibly TRBD2 on 6 matching bases. The V and J ends lost 3 bases and 2 bases respectively, with 17 bases between them. The CDR3 extends over 17 amino acids. Germline V gene data show CDR1 as LNHNV and CDR2 as YYDKDF (reference sequence). DNA of the CDR3: TGTGCCACCAGCAGGAATAGGCGGGATGTAACCTACAATGAGCAGTTCTTC. Its protein is CATSRNRRDVTYNEQFF.

This clone was counted only a few times. The chain employs TRBV9 and TRBJ2-1, with 9 bases matching TRBD2. Losses at the gene ends were 3 bases for V and 6 bases for J; bases not matched to a gene: 4. The CDR3 loop spans 14 amino acids. Germline assignment: CDR1 SGDLS and CDR2 YYNGEE. The CDR3 sequence: CASSGPSGVNEQFF. The CDR3 nucleotides read TGTGCCAGCAGCGGGCCTAGCGGGGTCAATGAGCAGTTCTTC. Variable domain in full (rest from reference TRBV9 and TRBJ2-1): DSGVTQTPKHLITATGQRVTLRCSPRSGDLSVYWYQQSLDQGLQFLIQYYNGEERAKGNILERFSAQQFPDLHSELNLSSLELGDSALYFCASSGPSGVNEQFFGPGTRLTVL.

This chain connects TRBV4-3 to TRBJ1-1; D call uncertain. This CDR3 spans 12 amino acids. Between the trimmed V and J ends, which lost 0 bases and 8 bases, there was a span of 7 bases. Germline V gene sequence: CDR1 LGHNA, CDR2 YSLEER. For the CDR3, the DNA is TGCGCCAGCAGCCAAGATCGGACCGAAGCTTTCTTT. Its translation: CASSQDRTEAFF.

There are a few counts of this clone. The chain combines TRBV4-3 with TRBJ2-7, with 10 bases lining up with TRBD1. Germline CDR1 LGHNA, CDR2 YSLEER. The V and J ends lost 4 bases and 5 bases, in that order; junction bases with no gene match: 5. The CDR3 runs 14 residues. CDR3 loop: CASSPRQGADEQYF. Written as DNA, the CDR3 is TGCGCCAGCAGCCCGCGACAGGGGGCGGACGAGCAGTACTTC.

The V call is TRBV30, the J call TRBJ2-2, with 9 nucleotides matching TRBD1. The V gene end was trimmed by 3 bases and the J gene end by 2 bases; junction bases not matched to a gene: 4. Germline V gene lookup returns CDR1 GTSNPN and CDR2 SVGIG (reference sequence). The CDR3 has 15 residues. CDR3 protein: CAWRGQGLNTGELFF. The DNA for the CDR3 is TGTGCCTGGAGGGGACAGGGACTTAACACCGGGGAGCTGTTTTTT.

This clone showed up just a few times. The genes are TRBV15 and TRBJ1-2; D gene uncertain. The CDR3 covers 15 residues. Germline values: CDR1 LNHNV, CDR2 YYDKDF (reference sequence). Deletions cut 1 base from V and 8 bases from J, with 17 bases between. The CDR3 coding sequence is TGTGCCACCAGCAGAGCGGTAACGGGGAGGTTAGGCTACACCTTC. This gives the protein CATSRAVTGRLGYTF.

The V call is TRBV5-1, the J call TRBJ1-4; D not certain. Deletions cut 4 bases from V and 5 bases from J, with 9 bases between. Looked up from germline, CDR1 is SGHRS and CDR2 is YFSETQ. This CDR3 is built from 13 residues. The CDR3 sequence is CASSPWSNEKLFF. The CDR3 DNA follows: TGCGCCAGCAGCCCATGGTCGAATGAAAAACTGTTTTTT.

This chain connects TRBV11-2 to TRBJ2-1, with D maybe TRBD2 (6 bases). The V gene's germline CDR1 is SGHAT and CDR2 FQNNGV. There are 16 residues in the CDR3. V lost 2 bases, J lost 0 bases, and 11 bases lay in between. CDR3 in amino acids: CASSLLTRPSYNEQFF. As DNA, the CDR3 is TGTGCCAGCAGCTTATTGACTAGACCCTCCTACAATGAGCAGTTCTTC.

This clone is a singleton in its sample. The chain has TRBV29-1 and TRBJ1-1; perhaps TRBD1 as D (5 bases). V gave up 3 bases and J gave up 0 bases, with 11 bases separating them. The CDR3 is made up of 14 amino acids. Germline CDR1 is SQVTM and CDR2 is ANQGSEA. CDR3 residues: CSVDWDLMNTEAFF. The CDR3, as DNA: TGCAGCGTTGATTGGGACCTAATGAACACTGAAGCTTTCTTT.

V is TRBV4-3 and J is TRBJ1-4; no definite D call. The CDR3 loop spans 13 amino acids. V was pared by 1 base and J by 10 bases, with 10 bases between. CDR1 is LGHNA, CDR2 YSLEER, per germline. The CDR3 DNA sequence: TGCGCCAGCAGCCAAGGGACCCAAGTAAAACTGTTTTTT. This translates into CASSQGTQVKLFF.

The rearrangement joins TRBV30 to TRBJ1-1; D remains unclear. This CDR3 region has 13 residues. CDR1 GTSNPN and CDR2 SVGIG come from the germline V gene (reference sequence). V was cut by 4 bases and J by 1 base, with 10 bases left in between. CDR3 sequence reads: CAWKLTGNTEAFF. The CDR3 DNA reads TGTGCCTGGAAGCTGACTGGGAACACTGAAGCTTTCTTT.

In this sample, this clone turned up once. The V gene is TRBV4-1, the J gene TRBJ1-2; D is ambiguous. The germline gives CDR1 MGHRA, CDR2 YSYEKL. Trimming shortened V by 6 bases and J by 7 bases, and 6 bases separated the two germline ends. The CDR3 runs to 10 residues. CDR3 sequence (DNA): TGCGCCAGCAGTGGTTTTGGCTACACCTTC. It translates to CASSGFGYTF.